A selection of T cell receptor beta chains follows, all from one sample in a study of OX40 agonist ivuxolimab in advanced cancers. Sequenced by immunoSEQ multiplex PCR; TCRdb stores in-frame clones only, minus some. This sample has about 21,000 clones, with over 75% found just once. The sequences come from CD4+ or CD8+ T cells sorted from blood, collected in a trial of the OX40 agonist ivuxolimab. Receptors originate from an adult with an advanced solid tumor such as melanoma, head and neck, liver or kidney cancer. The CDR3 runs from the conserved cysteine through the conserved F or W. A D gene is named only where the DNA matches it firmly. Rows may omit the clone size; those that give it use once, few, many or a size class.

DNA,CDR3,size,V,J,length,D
TGTGCCATCAACACAGGGAGCAATGAGCAGTTCTTC,CAINTGSNEQFF,NA,TRBV10-3,TRBJ2-1,12,NA
TGTGCCAGCAAGGGGACAGGTGATGAAAAACTGTTTTTT,CASKGTGDEKLFF,NA,TRBV11-2,TRBJ1-4,13,TRBD1
TGTGCCAGCAGTTTGAGGAGGACAGGCGATGGCTACACCTTC,CASSLRRTGDGYTF,NA,TRBV28,TRBJ1-2,14,TRBD1
TGTGCCAGCAGAGAATCCAGGAAATTTGGCTATGAGCAGTTCTTC,CASRESRKFGYEQFF,NA,TRBV28,TRBJ2-1,15,NA
TGTGCCAGCAGTTTGGCAGGACAGGGTTTGAACACTGAAGCTTTCTTT,CASSLAGQGLNTEAFF,NA,TRBV27,TRBJ1-1,16,TRBD1
TGTGCCAGTGTAGCAGGGGGAAGCGAGCAGTACTTC,CASVAGGSEQYF,few,TRBV6-5,TRBJ2-7,12,TRBD1
TGTGCCAGCAGTGACACCTATGGCTACACCTTC,CASSDTYGYTF,NA,TRBV25-1,TRBJ1-2,11,NA
TGTGCCAGCAGCCTTAGAATCTCCTACGAGCAGTACTTC,CASSLRISYEQYF,NA,TRBV28,TRBJ2-7,13,NA
TGCGCCAGCAGTATCGGGAGCGGAACCGGGGAGCTGTTTTTT,CASSIGSGTGELFF,NA,TRBV5-1,TRBJ2-2,14,NA
TGTGCCAGCTTAGGTCTGGGTACAGATACGCAGTATTTT,CASLGLGTDTQYF,NA,TRBV21-1,TRBJ2-3,13,NA
TGTGCCAGCAGTTTCTGGAGTGGAAACACCATATATTTT,CASSFWSGNTIYF,NA,TRBV28,TRBJ1-3,13,NA
TGTGCCAGCAGCCCACAGGGGTTCGGGGATCAGCCCCAGCATTTT,CASSPQGFGDQPQHF,NA,TRBV7-2,TRBJ1-5,15,TRBD1
TGTGCCAGCAGTGAAGCGCAGGGAAATTCACCCCTCCACTTT,CASSEAQGNSPLHF,NA,TRBV6-1,TRBJ1-6,14,NA
TGTGCCAGCAGTTCCTTAGCTCTCGAGACCCAGTACTTC,CASSSLALETQYF,NA,TRBV6-5,TRBJ2-5,13,NA
TGCGCCAGCAGCTTGGACGCGATGAACACTGAAGCTTTCTTT,CASSLDAMNTEAFF,NA,TRBV5-1,TRBJ1-1,14,NA
TGTGCCAGCAGCTTGGGGGCAGGGGCCCAAGAGACCCAGTACTTC,CASSLGAGAQETQYF,once,TRBV5-4,TRBJ2-5,15,NA
TGTGCCAGCAGTTGGGGGATGACAGCCACCGGGGAGCTGTTTTTT,CASSWGMTATGELFF,NA,TRBV27,TRBJ2-2,15,NA
TGTGCCAGCAGCAGGAACACTGAAGCTTTCTTT,CASSRNTEAFF,NA,TRBV6-5,TRBJ1-1,11,NA
TGTGCCAGCAGAGGGGACAGGGCAAGCAATCAGCCCCAGCATTTT,CASRGDRASNQPQHF,NA,TRBV2,TRBJ1-5,15,TRBD1
TGCGCCAGCCGACATTCGGGGGCTGGAAGGGAAAAACTGTTTTTT,CASRHSGAGREKLFF,NA,TRBV5-1,TRBJ1-4,15,NA
TGCGCCAGCAGCCCGGAGGTTATGGGGCATTCACCCCTCCACTTT,CASSPEVMGHSPLHF,NA,TRBV5-1,TRBJ1-6,15,NA
TGTGCCAGTAGCGCGGGACAGCCTCCCGTAGAGCAGTACTTC,CASSAGQPPVEQYF,NA,TRBV19,TRBJ2-7,14,NA
TGTGCCAGCACCGCGGGAAGCGGGGGCTACGAGCAGTACTTC,CASTAGSGGYEQYF,NA,TRBV9,TRBJ2-7,14,TRBD2
TGCAGCGTTGAAGATCACGGACAGGTTAACTATGGCTACACCTTC,CSVEDHGQVNYGYTF,NA,TRBV29-1,TRBJ1-2,15,TRBD1
TGTGCCAGCACCGGGACAGGGGACTATGGCTACACCTTC,CASTGTGDYGYTF,NA,TRBV6-1,TRBJ1-2,13,TRBD1
TGCGCCAGCGCTCACGGGCGGGCGAGCCTCGAAGCTTTCTTT,CASAHGRASLEAFF,NA,TRBV5-1,TRBJ1-1,14,NA
TGTGCCAGCAGCTCCATTCAGGGGCTGTTTTACAATGAGCAGTTCTTC,CASSSIQGLFYNEQFF,NA,TRBV7-9,TRBJ2-1,16,NA
TGTGCCAGCAGTCGCCGATCCTATAACTCCTACGAGCAGTACTTC,CASSRRSYNSYEQYF,NA,TRBV2,TRBJ2-7,15,NA
TGTGCCAGCAGCTACAGGGCTAGTTACGAGCAGTACTTC,CASSYRASYEQYF,NA,TRBV6-1,TRBJ2-7,13,NA
TGTGCCAGCAGCTACAGGGGGGAGACCCAGTACTTC,CASSYRGETQYF,NA,TRBV5-4,TRBJ2-5,12,TRBD1
TGTGCCAGCTCTCTGGGGGGCCGCGACGAGCAGTACTTC,CASSLGGRDEQYF,NA,TRBV7-7,TRBJ2-7,13,NA
TGTGCCAGCAGCTGGACGGAGGGTTCAGATACGCAGTATTTT,CASSWTEGSDTQYF,few,TRBV5-6,TRBJ2-3,14,NA
TGTGCCAGCTCTTTGGGGGGGCCTCACTACGAGCAGTACTTC,CASSLGGPHYEQYF,NA,TRBV5-8,TRBJ2-7,14,NA
TGCAGCGTTGAAGCCCGGACAGGGCAGGCCGGGGAGCTGTTTTTT,CSVEARTGQAGELFF,NA,TRBV29-1,TRBJ2-2,15,TRBD1
TGTGCCAGCAGTTTAGTCAAGGCGATGAACACTGAAGCTTTCTTT,CASSLVKAMNTEAFF,NA,TRBV27,TRBJ1-1,15,NA
TGTGCCAGCAGCGCAGGGCCGGGGACAGTTGTAAATCAGCCCCAGCATTTT,CASSAGPGTVVNQPQHF,NA,TRBV9,TRBJ1-5,17,TRBD1
TGTGCCAGCAGCTTGGGGCGGCCCTACGAGCAGTACTTC,CASSLGRPYEQYF,NA,TRBV27,TRBJ2-7,13,NA
TGTGCCAGCAGCTTGGACCAGGTATGGGGAAGCTCCTACGAGCAGTACTTC,CASSLDQVWGSSYEQYF,once,TRBV5-8,TRBJ2-7,17,NA
TGTGCCAGCAGTGAGTATAGGTCCTACGAGCAGTACTTC,CASSEYRSYEQYF,NA,TRBV2,TRBJ2-7,13,NA
TGTGCCAGCAGTGCAGGAGACCCAATGAGCTACACCTTC,CASSAGDPMSYTF,NA,TRBV6-4,TRBJ1-2,13,NA
TGCGCCAGCAGCCCTCGCGGGGCAGGGAAGAGTTACGAGCAGTACTTC,CASSPRGAGKSYEQYF,NA,TRBV5-1,TRBJ2-7,16,NA
TGTGCCAGCAGCTCTAGACAGGGACCTGGGTCACCCCTCCACTTT,CASSSRQGPGSPLHF,once,TRBV11-2,TRBJ1-6,15,TRBD1
TGTGCCAGCAGCTTATCACAGGGGCCCTCCTACGAGCAGTACTTC,CASSLSQGPSYEQYF,few,TRBV7-8,TRBJ2-7,15,TRBD1
TGCAGCGTTGATGGCCAGGGGGAGAACACTGAAGCTTTCTTT,CSVDGQGENTEAFF,NA,TRBV29-1,TRBJ1-1,14,TRBD1
TGTGCCAGCCTTAGCGGGGACACGCAGTATTTT,CASLSGDTQYF,few,TRBV6-5,TRBJ2-3,11,TRBD2
TGTGCCAGCAGCTTCCCGGGACAGGGGGACTACCAAGAGACCCAGTACTTC,CASSFPGQGDYQETQYF,NA,TRBV7-9,TRBJ2-5,17,TRBD1
TGCGCCAGCAGGGAGGGGGGAAACTACGAGCAGTACTTC,CASREGGNYEQYF,NA,TRBV5-1,TRBJ2-7,13,NA
TGTGCCAGCACCGATCGGGGACAGGGAGGAACTGAAGCTTTCTTT,CASTDRGQGGTEAFF,NA,TRBV6-4,TRBJ1-1,15,TRBD1
TGTGCTAGTGGTTTCAGGAGCTATGGCTACACCTTC,CASGFRSYGYTF,once,TRBV12-5,TRBJ1-2,12,NA